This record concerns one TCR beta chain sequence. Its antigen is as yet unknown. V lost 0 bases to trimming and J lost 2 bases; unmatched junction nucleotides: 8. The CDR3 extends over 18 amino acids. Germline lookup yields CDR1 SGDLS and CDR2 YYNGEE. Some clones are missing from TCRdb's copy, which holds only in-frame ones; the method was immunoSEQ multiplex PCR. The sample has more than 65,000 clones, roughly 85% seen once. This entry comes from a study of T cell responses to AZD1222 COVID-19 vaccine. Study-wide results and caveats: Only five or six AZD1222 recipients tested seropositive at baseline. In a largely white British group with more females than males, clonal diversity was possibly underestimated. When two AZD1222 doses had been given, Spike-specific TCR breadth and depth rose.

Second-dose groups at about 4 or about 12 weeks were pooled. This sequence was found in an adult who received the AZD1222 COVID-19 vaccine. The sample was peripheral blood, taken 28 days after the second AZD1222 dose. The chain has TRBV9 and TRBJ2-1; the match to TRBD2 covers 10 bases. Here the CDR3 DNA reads TGTGCCAGCAGCGTAGCTTTACGAGCGGGGGGGACCTACAATGAGCAGTTCTTC. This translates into CASSVALRAGGTYNEQFF.